One and the same sample provided the 8 T cell receptor beta chains below, sequenced in a study of blood T cell repertoires in COVID-19. Only in-frame clones appear in the TCRdb table, and some are missing; sequencing was by immunoSEQ multiplex PCR. This sample has around 300,000 clones, with roughly nine tenths found just once. Sequenced: peripheral blood. The receptor source for this set is a middle-aged woman who had recovered from COVID-19.

This clone was seen once. CDR3 sequence: CASSQLGTAGVETQYF. In DNA form, the CDR3 reads TGCGCCAGCAGCCAACTGGGCACGGCAGGTGTGGAGACCCAGTACTTC. The V and J genes are TRBV10-1 and TRBJ2-5; the D is unclear. Germline V gene lookup returns CDR1 WNHNN and CDR2 SYGVQD (reference sequence). The CDR3 runs 16 residues. The V end was cut by 6 bases, the J end by 5 bases, with 22 bases between.

The chain joins TRBV3-1 (or the pseudogene TRBV3-2) to TRBJ2-7, with D possibly matching TRBD2 (5 bases). V dropped 1 base and J dropped 2 bases, with 9 bases sitting between them. The V gene's germline CDR1 is LGHDT and CDR2 YNNKEL (reference sequence). The CDR3 is 14 amino acids. The CDR3 reads CASSQAPTTYEQYF. The CDR3 DNA follows: TGTGCCAGCAGCCAAGCCCCGACTACCTACGAGCAGTACTTC.

This sequence joins TRBV9 and TRBJ1-4; 7 positions match TRBD1. The CDR3 runs 15 residues. CDR1 and CDR2 from the germline V gene are SGDLS and YYNGEE. Unmatched junction bases numbered 7, after V lost 0 bases and J lost 8 bases. The chain's CDR3 is CASSVGSRGREKLFF. The DNA for the CDR3 is TGTGCCAGCAGCGTAGGTTCCAGGGGGAGAGAAAAACTGTTTTTT.

With respect to this clone: This specimen includes other DNA sequences encoding the same CDR3. V and J are TRBV7-2 and TRBJ2-5, with TRBD2 matching over 7 bases. V was clipped by 5 bases and J by 5 bases; unmatched bases: 5. Per the germline V gene, CDR1 is SGHTA and CDR2 is FQGNSA. The CDR3 runs 13 residues. The CDR3 region is CASSPGLVETQYF. In DNA, the CDR3 is TGTGCCAGCAGCCCCGGACTAGTGGAGACCCAGTACTTC.

V gene TRBV19 combines with J gene TRBJ2-1, with 8 bases aligning to TRBD2. CDR3 length: 11 amino acids. V lost 10 bases to trimming and J lost 7 bases; unmatched junction nucleotides: 3. From germline, CDR1 is LNHDA and CDR2 SQIVND (reference sequence). CDR3 bases: TGTGCCACCGGGGGGGGGAATGAGCAGTTCTTC. Amino acids: CATGGGNEQFF.

The chain couples TRBV19 to TRBJ1-1, with TRBD1 identical over 8 bases. The V segment lost 8 bases and the J segment 6 bases; nucleotides outside the gene matches: 2. The CDR3 runs 11 residues. Looked up from germline, CDR1 is LNHDA and CDR2 is SQIVND (reference sequence). CDR3 protein: CASYRGAEAFF. The CDR3 DNA sequence: TGTGCCAGTTACAGGGGGGCTGAAGCTTTCTTT.

This clone was recorded once. The chain combines TRBV4-1 with TRBJ2-3, with 8 bases identical to TRBD2. Germline values: CDR1 MGHRA, CDR2 YSYEKL. This CDR3 contains 18 residues. V shed 0 bases and J 0 bases; nucleotides not matched to a gene: 8. The CDR3 sequence: CASSQEGGAGASTDTQYF. The CDR3 DNA is TGCGCCAGCAGCCAAGAGGGGGGAGCGGGAGCGAGCACAGATACGCAGTATTTT.

V usage is TRBV14 and J usage is TRBJ2-1; 8 bases are a match to TRBD2. Germline CDR1 SGHDN, CDR2 FVKESK. The J segment lost 0 bases and the V segment lost 0 bases, leaving 4 bases of the junction unmatched. CDR3 size: 17 residues. The CDR3 here is CASSQDHSGGSYNEQFF. The DNA for the CDR3 is TGTGCCAGCAGCCAAGATCACAGCGGGGGCTCCTACAATGAGCAGTTCTTC.